The sequence of this TCR beta chain was determined in a study of blood T cells in healthy people across ages. Study-level findings and limits: Considered underestimates were the diversity estimates obtained from one million T cells.

CDR1 and CDR2 from the germline V gene are DFQATT and SNEGSKA (reference sequence). Trimming removed 0 bases at V and 4 bases at J, with 16 bases between. The length of the CDR3 is 15 residues. Sample-barcoded 5' priming and a J-beta primer mix drove a second PCR of roughly 7 to 11 cycles. Sequencing of every sample gave 2.5 million or more CDR3-containing paired-end reads. TCRdb re-analysed the 5' RACE reads in MiXCR, keeping a single row per CDR3 protein. The table records over a million distinct CDR3 sequences, approximately 60% of them present only once. A remark on this clonotype: Its cognate antigen is unknown.

V gene TRBV20-1 combines with J gene TRBJ2-7; D is unclear. The sample consisted of blood. The clonotype originates from a man aged 18 to 29 in good health. CDR3 residues: CSARDPLGITYEQYF. The CDR3 region has the DNA TGCAGTGCTAGAGACCCCCTGGGAATAACTTACGAGCAGTACTTC.